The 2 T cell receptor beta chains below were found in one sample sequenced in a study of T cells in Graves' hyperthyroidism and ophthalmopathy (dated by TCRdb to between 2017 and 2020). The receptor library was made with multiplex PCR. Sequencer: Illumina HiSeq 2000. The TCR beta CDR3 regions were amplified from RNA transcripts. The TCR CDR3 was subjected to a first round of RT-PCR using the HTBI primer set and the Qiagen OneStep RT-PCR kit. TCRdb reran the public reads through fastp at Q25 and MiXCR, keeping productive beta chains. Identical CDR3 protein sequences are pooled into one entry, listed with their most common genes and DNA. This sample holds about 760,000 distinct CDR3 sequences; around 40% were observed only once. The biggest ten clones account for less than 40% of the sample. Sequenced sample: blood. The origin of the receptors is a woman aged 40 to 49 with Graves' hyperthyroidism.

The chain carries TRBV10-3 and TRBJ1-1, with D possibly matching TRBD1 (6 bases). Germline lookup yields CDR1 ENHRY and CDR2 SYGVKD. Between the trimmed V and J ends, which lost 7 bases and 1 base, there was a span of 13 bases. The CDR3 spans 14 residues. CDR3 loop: CAITRDIWNTEAFF. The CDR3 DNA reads TGTGCCATCACCCGGGACATATGGAACACTGAAGCTTTCTTT.

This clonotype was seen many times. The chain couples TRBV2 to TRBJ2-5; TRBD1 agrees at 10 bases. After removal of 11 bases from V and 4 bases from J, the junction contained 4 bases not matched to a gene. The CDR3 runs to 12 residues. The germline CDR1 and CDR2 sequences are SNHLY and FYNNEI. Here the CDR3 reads CAGTGEGETQYF. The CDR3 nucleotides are TGTGCCGGGACAGGGGAGGGAGAGACCCAGTACTTC.